This T cell receptor beta chain was found in a study of cytomegalovirus exposure and HLA in healthy donors. Using immunoSEQ multiplex PCR, the repertoire was profiled, and TCRdb retains in-frame clones only, with some absent. The table shows about 84,000 clones, with roughly 93% occurring only once. The germline V gene encodes CDR1 MNHNS and CDR2 SASEGT. The trim removed 4 bases at V and 4 bases at J, leaving 6 bases unmatched. This CDR3 contains 15 residues. The J gene is TRBJ2-1, the V gene TRBV6-1; 8 bases fit TRBD1. The material sequenced was PBMCs. The clonotype originates from a man aged 25 to 40 in good health and CMV-seronegative. CDR3 nucleotides: TGTGCCAGCAGTGTCGCAGGGGGCCTTTACAATGAGCAGTTCTTC. Its translation: CASSVAGGLYNEQFF.